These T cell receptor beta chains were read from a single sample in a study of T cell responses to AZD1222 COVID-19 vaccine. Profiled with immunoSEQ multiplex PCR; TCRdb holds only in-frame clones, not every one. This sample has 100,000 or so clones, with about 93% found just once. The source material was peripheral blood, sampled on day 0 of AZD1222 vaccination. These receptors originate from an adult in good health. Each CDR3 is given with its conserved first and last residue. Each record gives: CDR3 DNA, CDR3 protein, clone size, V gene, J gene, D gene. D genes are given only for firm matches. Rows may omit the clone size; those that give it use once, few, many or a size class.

TGTGCCAGCGACATAGCGGACCAGCCCCAGCATTTT,CASDIADQPQHF,-,TRBV19,TRBJ1-5,-
TGTGCCAGCAGCACCGGACAGGGGGCGGTAGGCTACACCTTC,CASSTGQGAVGYTF,once,TRBV9,TRBJ1-2,TRBD1
TGTGCCAGCAGTTTAAATCCGACCACCGGGGAGCTGTTTTTT,CASSLNPTTGELFF,-,TRBV27,TRBJ2-2,-
TGTGCCAGCAGCCAAAAAGCGACAGGGCACTATGGCTACACCTTC,CASSQKATGHYGYTF,-,TRBV3-1/TRBV3-2,TRBJ1-2,TRBD1
TGCGCCAGCAGCTTGCTCGGTTACACTGAAGCTTTCTTT,CASSLLGYTEAFF,-,TRBV5-1,TRBJ1-1,-
TGTGCCAGCAGCCTTACAGGGGCCACTGAAGCTTTCTTT,CASSLTGATEAFF,-,TRBV7-3,TRBJ1-1,TRBD1
TGTGCCAGCAGCTTAGACAGCTACAATGAGCAGTTCTTC,CASSLDSYNEQFF,-,TRBV7-9,TRBJ2-1,-
TGTGCCAGCAGCGGGAGCTCCTACAATGAGCAGTTCTTC,CASSGSSYNEQFF,-,TRBV9,TRBJ2-1,-
TGTGCCAGCAGCTTGCGGGGGGTCCACGAGCAGTACTTC,CASSLRGVHEQYF,-,TRBV5-4,TRBJ2-7,TRBD2
TGTGCCAGCAGATCGACAGGGGGGAACAATCAGCCCCAGCATTTT,CASRSTGGNNQPQHF,once,TRBV27,TRBJ1-5,TRBD1
TGTGCCAGCAGCGCGGACAGGGACTATGGCTACACCTTC,CASSADRDYGYTF,-,TRBV5-5,TRBJ1-2,TRBD1
TGTGCCAGCAGAGAGGGACAGGGGAGAAATTCACCCCTCCACTTT,CASREGQGRNSPLHF,-,TRBV6-5,TRBJ1-6,TRBD1
TGTGCCAGCAGCTTCATAGGGACTAGCGTCACCTACAATGAGCAGTTCTTC,CASSFIGTSVTYNEQFF,-,TRBV6-2/TRBV6-3,TRBJ2-1,TRBD2
TGTGCCAGCAGTTTAGTGAGGGGAAACACTGAAGCTTTCTTT,CASSLVRGNTEAFF,-,TRBV27,TRBJ1-1,-
TGTGCCAGCAGTTTGGACAGGGACTACGAGCAGTACTTC,CASSLDRDYEQYF,-,TRBV27,TRBJ2-7,TRBD1
TGTGCCAGCAGCGTGGGGGGAGTCATACAAGAGACCCAGTACTTC,CASSVGGVIQETQYF,-,TRBV9,TRBJ2-5,-
TGTGCCAGCAGCTTCGAAGGGGATCAGCCCCAGCATTTT,CASSFEGDQPQHF,-,TRBV7-2,TRBJ1-5,-
TGTGCCAGCAGCCGGGGGACAGGGGTGTCACCCCTCCACTTT,CASSRGTGVSPLHF,-,TRBV11-2,TRBJ1-6,TRBD1
TGTGCCAGCAGCTTTGGTCCCAGGGGAATTAACACTGAAGCTTTCTTT,CASSFGPRGINTEAFF,-,TRBV5-5,TRBJ1-1,-
TGTGCCAGCAGCCAAAAATACAGGGGGCAAACCTACAATGAGCAGTTCTTC,CASSQKYRGQTYNEQFF,-,TRBV27,TRBJ2-1,TRBD1
TGTGCCAGTACCGCGGACAGGTGGAGCTATGGCTACACCTTC,CASTADRWSYGYTF,-,TRBV19,TRBJ1-2,TRBD1
TGCGCCAGCAGCCCGGTGAAGAACACTGAAGCTTTCTTT,CASSPVKNTEAFF,-,TRBV5-1,TRBJ1-1,-
TGTGCCAGCTCACCCTCGGGACAGCCAATAGGTGGCTACACCTTC,CASSPSGQPIGGYTF,-,TRBV18,TRBJ1-2,TRBD1
TGTGCCAGCAGCCACCCTCCGTTGCGAGGCTACACCTTC,CASSHPPLRGYTF,once,TRBV5-8,TRBJ1-2,-
TGTGCCAGCAGCTTGGGCCCCGACGGAGGATATGAGCAGTTCTTC,CASSLGPDGGYEQFF,-,TRBV5-8,TRBJ2-1,-
TGTGCCAGTAGTATTCGGGTTAGCGGGAGCGATGAGCAGTTCTTC,CASSIRVSGSDEQFF,-,TRBV19,TRBJ2-1,TRBD2
TGTGCCAGCAGCACCCCGGGGGGGTCGCAGTACTTC,CASSTPGGSQYF,-,TRBV7-9,TRBJ2-7,TRBD2
TGTGCCAGCAGTTTGCGAAGGGAGTCACCCCTCCACTTT,CASSLRRESPLHF,-,TRBV27,TRBJ1-6,-
TGTGCCAGCAGCTCCCCCCGGTGGGACACTGAAGCTTTCTTT,CASSSPRWDTEAFF,-,TRBV2,TRBJ1-1,-
TGTGCCAGCAGGGGGGACAGGGGGCGGTACACCTTC,CASRGDRGRYTF,-,TRBV6-5,TRBJ1-2,TRBD1
TGTGCCAGCAGTTACGGGGGAGGCGGTCAGCCCCAGCATTTT,CASSYGGGGQPQHF,-,TRBV6-2/TRBV6-3,TRBJ1-5,-
TGTGCCAGCAGTCCTCCCGGGACAGGGACGAGCTCCTACGAGCAGTACTTC,CASSPPGTGTSSYEQYF,-,TRBV6-6,TRBJ2-7,TRBD1
TGTGCCAGCAGCTTTCCTCAGGCCCTCGCTAACACCGGGGAGCTGTTTTTT,CASSFPQALANTGELFF,-,TRBV11-3,TRBJ2-2,-
TGTGCCAGCAGCCAGCGTCGGGAGACTGAAGCTTTCTTT,CASSQRRETEAFF,-,TRBV14,TRBJ1-1,-
TGTGCCAGCAGGGATCAGACAGGGACGGGCAATCAGCCCCAGCATTTT,CASRDQTGTGNQPQHF,-,TRBV2,TRBJ1-5,TRBD1